Below, 13 T cell receptor beta chains from the same sample are listed, as sequenced in a study of shared clonotypes between healthy human individuals. Libraries were prepared by immunoSEQ multiplex PCR; TCRdb keeps only in-frame clonotypes and omits some of them. The sample includes 1,500,000 or so clones, less than 99% of them seen just once. Sequencing input: naive CD4+ T cells sorted from blood. The sample's subset: CD45RA+ positively selected. Receptors originate from a man aged 25-45 years in good health.

V is TRBV28 and J is TRBJ1-5; unclear D gene. The CDR3 is 14 residues long. Trimming took off 5 bases at V and 1 base at J, with 9 bases between the two ends. Germline V gene sequence: CDR1 MDHEN, CDR2 SYDVKM. CDR3 region: CASSPFGSNQPQHF. The CDR3 DNA follows: TGTGCCAGCAGTCCGTTTGGGAGCAATCAGCCCCAGCATTTT. The entire variable domain, with the rest obtained from reference TRBV28 and TRBJ1-5, is as follows: DVKVTQSSRYLVKRTGEKVFLECVQDMDHENMFWYRQDPGLGLRLIYFSYDVKMKEKGDIPEGYSVSREKKERFSLILESASTNQTSMYLCASSPFGSNQPQHFGDGTRLSIL.

The J gene is TRBJ2-7, the V gene TRBV18, with 9 positions matching TRBD1. Germline V CDR1 and CDR2: KGHSH, LQKENI. The CDR3 is 15 amino acids. V shed 5 bases and J 0 bases; nucleotides not matched to a gene: 5. CDR3 bases: TGTGCCAGCTCAGGACAGGGGCCGAGCTCCTACGAGCAGTACTTC. Translation gives CASSGQGPSSYEQYF. Full variable domain (remainder filled in from reference TRBV18 and TRBJ2-7): NAGVMQNPRHLVRRRGQEARLRCSPMKGHSHVYWYRQLPEEGLKFMVYLQKENIIDESGMPKERFSAEFPKEGPSILRIQQVVRGDSAAYFCASSGQGPSSYEQYFGPGTRLTVT.

The chain combines TRBV18 with TRBJ1-1; TRBD1 matches 7 bases. Germline CDR1 KGHSH, CDR2 LQKENI. Unmatched junction bases numbered 10, after V lost 3 bases and J lost 6 bases. The CDR3 totals 15 residues. The CDR3 DNA follows: TGTGCCAGCTCACCGGCAGCGCAGGGGGTGTCTGAAGCTTTCTTT. Residues: CASSPAAQGVSEAFF.

The V gene is TRBV30, the J gene TRBJ2-3; the match to TRBD2 covers 12 bases. The junction had 9 bases not matched to a gene; V was cut back by 1 base and J by 4 bases. CDR3 size: 17 residues. Germline V lookup: CDR1 GTSNPN, CDR2 SVGIG (reference sequence). The CDR3 nucleotides read TGTGCCTGGAGTGCAGCGCGGACTAGCGGGACAGCAGATACGCAGTATTTT. This translates into CAWSAARTSGTADTQYF.

V and J are TRBV9 and TRBJ2-2; D unresolved. This CDR3 is built from 11 residues. CDR1 is SGDLS and CDR2 is YYNGEE in the germline V gene. V dropped 4 bases and J dropped 4 bases, with 2 bases sitting between them. CDR3 protein: CASSSTGELFF. The CDR3 coding sequence is TGTGCCAGCAGCAGCACCGGGGAGCTGTTTTTT.

The chain is built from TRBV28 and TRBJ1-2, with TRBD1 matching 8 bases. Germline CDR1 MDHEN, CDR2 SYDVKM. CDR3 length: 16 residues. Unmatched junction bases numbered 12, after V lost 5 bases and J lost 4 bases. The CDR3 nucleotides are TGTGCCAGCAGTGAAACCGGGACAGGAAGGCTCTATGGCTACACCTTC. The encoded protein is CASSETGTGRLYGYTF.

The chain combines TRBV30 with TRBJ2-7, with 8 bases aligning to TRBD2. Germline-derived CDR1 and CDR2 are GTSNPN and SVGIG (reference sequence). The CDR3 length is 15 residues. The V gene end was trimmed by 5 bases and the J gene end by 2 bases; junction bases not matched to a gene: 11. CDR3 in amino acids: CAWRGGIIGTYEQYF. The CDR3 nucleotides are TGTGCCTGGCGGGGGGGGATTATCGGGACCTACGAGCAGTACTTC.

The chain recombines TRBV5-1 with TRBJ2-1; 9 nucleotides line up with TRBD2. This CDR3 comprises 14 residues. The germline gives CDR1 SGHRS, CDR2 YFSETQ. With 1 base clipped from V and 9 bases from J, the junction kept 5 bases outside the gene matches. This CDR3 reads CASSLTSGLVEQFF. DNA of the CDR3: TGCGCCAGCAGCTTGACTAGCGGGTTGGTTGAGCAGTTCTTC.

J is TRBJ2-5 and V is TRBV2; 8 bases are a match to TRBD2. Trimming removed 5 bases from V and 1 base from J; junction bases left unmatched: 3. In germline, CDR1 is SNHLY, CDR2 FYNNEI. This CDR3 spans 14 amino acids. CDR3 sequence reads: CASSLTSGQETQYF. CDR3 DNA sequence: TGTGCCAGCAGTCTCACTAGCGGCCAAGAGACCCAGTACTTC.

Only one count was recorded for this clone. This chain uses TRBV7-7 with TRBJ2-1; 7 nucleotides align to TRBD1. Unmatched junction bases numbered 9, after V lost 5 bases and J lost 5 bases. CDR3 length: 15 amino acids. From germline, CDR1 is SSHAT and CDR2 FNYEAQ (reference sequence). The CDR3 DNA is TGTGCCAGCAGCCCCGACAGGGACGGGGACAATGAGCAGTTCTTC. Translation gives CASSPDRDGDNEQFF.

This clone is a singleton in its sample. V usage is TRBV5-1 and J usage is TRBJ2-7; D uncertain. Per the germline V gene, CDR1 is SGHRS and CDR2 is YFSETQ. The V end was cut by 7 bases, the J end by 3 bases, with 17 bases between. The CDR3 is made up of 14 amino acids. For the CDR3, the DNA is TGCGCCAGCGGCCTTCTGGACGGAAACTACGAGCAGTACTTC. It is translated as CASGLLDGNYEQYF.

The J gene is TRBJ1-2, the V gene TRBV5-1; D possibly corresponds to TRBD1 (6 bases). The CDR3 totals 15 residues. Trimming took 0 bases from V and 4 from J, leaving 13 bases between them. Germline V CDR1 and CDR2: SGHRS, YFSETQ. This CDR3 is CASSLVGGAGYGYTF. CDR3 nucleotides: TGCGCCAGCAGCTTGGTCGGGGGCGCGGGCTATGGCTACACCTTC.

This chain links TRBV19 with TRBJ2-7, with TRBD2 matching 8 bases. V shed 3 bases and J 3 bases; nucleotides not matched to a gene: 10. Germline V gene data show CDR1 as LNHDA and CDR2 as SQIVND (reference sequence). The CDR3 extends over 16 amino acids. Here the CDR3 DNA reads TGTGCCAGTAGTATTTCAAGCGGGAGCCCCCACTACGAGCAGTACTTC. Its protein product is CASSISSGSPHYEQYF.